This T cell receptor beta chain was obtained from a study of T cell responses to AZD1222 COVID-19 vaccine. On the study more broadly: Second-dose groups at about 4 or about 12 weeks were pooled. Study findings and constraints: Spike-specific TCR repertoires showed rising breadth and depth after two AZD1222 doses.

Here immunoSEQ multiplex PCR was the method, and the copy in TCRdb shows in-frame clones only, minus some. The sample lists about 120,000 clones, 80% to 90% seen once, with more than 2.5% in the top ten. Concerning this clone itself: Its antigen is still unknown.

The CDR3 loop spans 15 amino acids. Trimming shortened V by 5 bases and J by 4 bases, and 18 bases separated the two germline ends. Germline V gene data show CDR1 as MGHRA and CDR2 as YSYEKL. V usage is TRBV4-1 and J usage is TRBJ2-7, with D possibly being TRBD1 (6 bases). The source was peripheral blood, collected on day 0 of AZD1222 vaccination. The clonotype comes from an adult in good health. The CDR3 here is CASSGSTGPLYEQYF. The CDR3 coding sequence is TGCGCCAGCAGCGGGTCGACAGGCCCATTGTACGAGCAGTACTTC.